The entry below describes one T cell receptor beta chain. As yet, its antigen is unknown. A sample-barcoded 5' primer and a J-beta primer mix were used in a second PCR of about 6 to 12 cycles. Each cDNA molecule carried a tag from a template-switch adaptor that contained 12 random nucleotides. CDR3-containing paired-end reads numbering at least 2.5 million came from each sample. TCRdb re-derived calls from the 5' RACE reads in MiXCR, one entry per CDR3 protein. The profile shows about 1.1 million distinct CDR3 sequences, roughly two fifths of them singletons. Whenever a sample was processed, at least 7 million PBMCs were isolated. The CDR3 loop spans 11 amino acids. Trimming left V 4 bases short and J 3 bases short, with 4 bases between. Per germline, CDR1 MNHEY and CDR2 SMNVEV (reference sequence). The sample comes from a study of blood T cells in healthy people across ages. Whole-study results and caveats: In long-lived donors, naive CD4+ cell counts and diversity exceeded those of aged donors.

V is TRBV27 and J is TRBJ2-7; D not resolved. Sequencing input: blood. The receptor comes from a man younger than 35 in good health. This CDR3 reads CASSSVYEQYF. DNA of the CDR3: TGTGCCAGCAGTTCTGTCTACGAGCAGTACTTC.